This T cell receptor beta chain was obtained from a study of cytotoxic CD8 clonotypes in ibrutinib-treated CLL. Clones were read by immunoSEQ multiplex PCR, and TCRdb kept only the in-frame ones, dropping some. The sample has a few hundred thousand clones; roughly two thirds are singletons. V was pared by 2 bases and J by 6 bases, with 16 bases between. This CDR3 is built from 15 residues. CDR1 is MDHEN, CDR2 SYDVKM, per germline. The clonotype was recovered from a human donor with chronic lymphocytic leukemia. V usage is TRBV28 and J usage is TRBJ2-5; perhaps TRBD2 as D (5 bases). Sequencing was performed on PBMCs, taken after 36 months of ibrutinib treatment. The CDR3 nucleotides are TGTGCCAGCAGTTTAGTAGCCCCCACCGGGAAGACCCAGTACTTC. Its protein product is CASSLVAPTGKTQYF.